These 32 T cell receptor beta chains were all obtained from the same sample, sequenced in a study of T cell repertoires in cytomegalovirus infection. TCRdb re-called the reads through MiXCR, storing one row per CDR3 protein. The table lists around 300,000 distinct CDR3 sequences, 9% to 9.5% of them singletons. The sample comprised PBMCs. The receptors stem from a human donor in good health (CMV status not recorded). Some clones in this sample may be carry-over from other donors' samples.

This clonotype was seen ten or more times. J is TRBJ2-7 and V is TRBV7-8; D might be TRBD1 or TRBD2, each matching 6 bases. The CDR3 has 12 residues. V was trimmed by 4 bases and J by 6 bases, leaving 10 bases between them. Germline loops: CDR1 SGHVS, CDR2 FQNEAQ. The CDR3 spells CASSSRGGEQYF. The CDR3 DNA follows: TGTGCCAGCAGCTCCAGGGGAGGCGAGCAGTACTTC.

This clonotype was counted only a few times. The junction departs from germline at one end; a sequencing error may be responsible. V usage is TRBV10-3 and J usage is TRBJ2-7; 9 positions match TRBD2. The CDR3 consists of 15 residues. Germline V lookup: CDR1 ENHRY, CDR2 SYGVKD. The DNA of the CDR3 is TGTGCCATCAGTGGAGCCGGGACTAGCTCCAACGAGCAGTACTTC. This gives the protein CAISGAGTSSNEQYF.

Ten or more counts support this clonotype. This chain connects TRBV5-1 to TRBJ2-5; D remains unclear. Germline V gene data show CDR1 as SGHRS and CDR2 as YFSETQ. The CDR3 consists of 14 residues. V was pared by 0 bases and J by 5 bases, with 11 bases between. The CDR3 spells CASSLGNIQETQYF. Here the CDR3 DNA reads TGCGCCAGCAGCTTGGGCAACATCCAGGAGACCCAGTACTTC.

The rearrangement uses TRBV25-1 and TRBJ2-1; D call uncertain. This CDR3 is built from 15 residues. V lost 0 bases, J lost 1 base, and 7 bases lay in between. CDR1 and CDR2 from the germline V gene are MGHDK and SYGVNS. CDR3 nucleotides: TGTGCCAGCAGTGAATACCAGGCTTCCTACAATGAGCAGTTCTTC. Its translation is CASSEYQASYNEQFF.

The V gene is TRBV7-2, the J gene TRBJ2-3, with no clear D. The V gene's germline CDR1 is SGHTA and CDR2 FQGNSA. This CDR3 spans 14 amino acids. Trimming took 0 bases from V and 6 from J, leaving 10 bases between them. DNA of the CDR3: TGTGCCAGCAGCTTAGCCAGCATCTGGGATACGCAGTATTTT. It encodes CASSLASIWDTQYF.

This clonotype occurred many times. This chain connects TRBV7-8 to TRBJ2-3, with 7 bases fitting TRBD1. CDR1 and CDR2 (germline): SGHVS, FQNEAQ. This CDR3 comprises 15 residues. With V trimmed by 6 bases and J by 2 bases, 8 bases remained unmatched. The CDR3 protein is CASRPDRRSTDTQYF. CDR3 DNA sequence: TGTGCCAGCAGACCGGACAGGCGATCCACAGATACGCAGTATTTT.

This clonotype was counted a few times. The V gene is TRBV20-1, the J gene TRBJ2-1; D remains ambiguous. The CDR3 runs 14 residues. V gave up 5 bases and J gave up 3 bases, with 14 bases separating them. Germline CDR1 and CDR2: DFQATT and SNEGSKA (reference sequence). The chain's CDR3 is CSARSGQNYNEQFF. The CDR3 DNA is TGCAGTGCTCGGTCGGGCCAGAACTACAATGAGCAGTTCTTC.

In its sample, this clonotype was seen once. This may come from a read error, since a much larger clone is one base off. This rearrangement joins TRBV7-4 to TRBJ2-3; D not certain. From germline, CDR1 is SGHVT and CDR2 SQSDAQ. This CDR3 contains 16 residues. Between the trimmed V and J ends, which lost 2 bases and 2 bases, there was a span of 14 bases. CDR3 in amino acids: CASSLPRRQNTDTQYF. The CDR3 bases are TGTGCCAGCAGCTTACCGCGACGGCAAAACACAGATACGCAGTATTTT.

The V gene is TRBV12-3 or TRBV12-4, the J gene TRBJ2-3, with 11 bases matching TRBD2. Unmatched junction bases numbered 6, after V lost 6 bases and J lost 4 bases. This CDR3 comprises 15 residues. The CDR3, as DNA: TGTGCCAGCAGCCAAATAGCGGGAGGGGCAGATACGCAGTATTTT. Its translation is CASSQIAGGADTQYF.

There are many counts of this clonotype. V and J are TRBV7-2 and TRBJ2-2; D gene uncertain. This CDR3 is 16 amino acids long. Trimming pared 6 bases from V and 2 bases from J, leaving 16 bases between. Germline V CDR1 and CDR2: SGHTA, FQGNSA. The CDR3 protein is CASSSWSDGNTGELFF. The CDR3 region has the DNA TGTGCCAGCAGTTCATGGTCGGACGGCAACACCGGGGAGCTGTTTTTT.

The chain joins TRBV6-6 to TRBJ1-3, with D hard to call. The V and J ends lost 0 bases and 0 bases respectively, with 3 bases between them. The CDR3 runs 14 residues. Germline CDR1 is MNHNY and CDR2 is SVGAGI (reference sequence). This CDR3 reads CASSYSGSGNTIYF. The CDR3 DNA follows: TGTGCCAGCAGTTACTCCGGCTCTGGAAACACCATATATTTT.

J is TRBJ2-1 and V is TRBV14; D possibly corresponds to TRBD1 (5 bases). The CDR3 is 17 amino acids. The germline gives CDR1 SGHDN, CDR2 FVKESK. Trimming removed 2 bases at V and 2 bases at J, with 16 bases between. The CDR3: CASSQLPGQSAYNEQFF. CDR3 nucleotide sequence: TGTGCCAGCAGCCAACTTCCTGGACAAAGCGCCTACAATGAGCAGTTCTTC.

The chain employs TRBV7-9 and TRBJ1-4, with D unresolved. The CDR3 covers 12 residues. From germline, CDR1 is SEHNR and CDR2 FQNEAQ (reference sequence). Trimming pared 6 bases from V and 8 bases from J, leaving 10 bases between. The CDR3 region has the DNA TGTGCCAGCAGAATCCCAGAGGAAAAACTGTTTTTT. This encodes CASRIPEEKLFF.

Many counts were recorded for this clonotype. The chain joins TRBV7-2 to TRBJ1-3, with a weak D call TRBD1 (5 bases). The germline V gene encodes CDR1 SGHTA and CDR2 FQGNSA. This CDR3 has 15 amino acids. Trimming took off 1 base at V and 0 bases at J, with 7 bases between the two ends. CDR3 coding DNA: TGTGCCAGCAGCTTAGGACAGCTCTCTGGAAACACCATATATTTT. This translates into CASSLGQLSGNTIYF.

This clonotype was picked up a small number of times. The chain carries TRBV7-9 and TRBJ2-5; 8 bases agree with TRBD2. The germline CDR1 and CDR2 sequences are SEHNR and FQNEAQ (reference sequence). J lost 2 bases, V lost 3 bases, and 2 bases had no gene match. The CDR3 runs to 14 residues. The CDR3 DNA follows: TGTGCCAGCAGCTTGGCTAGCGGGCAAGAGACCCAGTACTTC. This encodes CASSLASGQETQYF.

CDR3: CASSFGGTAATGSTQYF. CDR3 nucleotide sequence: TGTGCCAGCAGTTTTGGAGGGACAGCCGCTACCGGGTCGACCCAGTACTTC. This rearrangement joins TRBV28 to TRBJ2-5; possibly TRBD1 for D (7 bases). The CDR3 covers 17 residues. V lost 3 bases, J lost 7 bases, and 24 bases lay in between. The germline V gene has CDR1 MDHEN and CDR2 SYDVKM.

This chain uses TRBV28 with TRBJ1-4; no definite D call. This CDR3 contains 12 residues. Per germline, CDR1 MDHEN and CDR2 SYDVKM. V gave up 6 bases and J gave up 12 bases, with 14 bases separating them. The CDR3 bases are TGTGCCAGCAGCTTACGGGTTCGGGAACTGTTTTTT. As protein: CASSLRVRELFF.

In its sample, this clonotype was seen many times. This chain uses TRBV7-2 with TRBJ1-1; possible D gene TRBD1, 5 bases. The CDR3 covers 14 residues. From germline, CDR1 is SGHTA and CDR2 FQGNSA. Trimming left V 2 bases short and J 2 bases short, with 9 bases between. CDR3 sequence reads: CASSLFDSNTEAFF. In DNA form, the CDR3 reads TGTGCCAGCAGCTTATTTGACAGCAACACTGAAGCTTTCTTT. The full variable domain, with the rest looked up from reference TRBV7-2 and TRBJ1-1, is GAGVSQSPSNKVTEKGKDVELRCDPISGHTALYWYRQSLGQGLEFLIYFQGNSAPDKSGLPSDRFSAERTGGSVSTLTIQRTQQEDSAVYLCASSLFDSNTEAFFGQGTRLTVV.

This clonotype was counted only a few times. The CDR3 loop reads CASSFPGQSYNEQFF. The CDR3 DNA sequence: TGTGCCAGCAGTTTCCCGGGACAGAGTTACAATGAGCAGTTCTTC. The chain carries TRBV28 and TRBJ2-1, with 7 bases lining up with TRBD1. With V trimmed by 3 bases and J by 4 bases, 6 bases remained unmatched. Germline assignment: CDR1 MDHEN and CDR2 SYDVKM. The CDR3 has 15 amino acids.

This clonotype was counted ten times or more. V is TRBV27 and J is TRBJ2-5; D is possibly TRBD2 (7 bases). Germline lookup yields CDR1 MNHEY and CDR2 SMNVEV (reference sequence). Trimming removed 5 bases from V and 1 base from J, with 17 bases in between. CDR3 length: 16 amino acids. CDR3 bases: TGTGCCAGCAGTCCCCTAAGGGGGGGGCCCCAAGAGACCCAGTACTTC. Translation: CASSPLRGGPQETQYF.

This clonotype appeared many times. The J gene is TRBJ2-1, the V gene TRBV28; 11 nucleotides agree with TRBD2. V shed 6 bases and J 9 bases; nucleotides not matched to a gene: 10. CDR1 and CDR2 from the germline V gene are MDHEN and SYDVKM. The CDR3 is 15 residues long. The CDR3 loop reads CASSVSLAGGPEQFF. The CDR3 coding sequence is TGTGCCAGCAGCGTCTCGCTAGCGGGGGGACCTGAGCAGTTCTTC.

With regard to this clonotype: An end of the junction differs from the germline gene, which may be a read error. The chain couples TRBV7-9 to TRBJ2-5; maybe TRBD2 (5 bases). The length of the CDR3 is 14 residues. From germline, CDR1 is SEHNR and CDR2 FQNEAQ (reference sequence). Here the CDR3 reads CASNVRTAQETQNF. The CDR3 region has the DNA TGTGCCAGCAACGTACGGACTGCTCAAGAGACCCAGAACTTC.

This clonotype was seen repeatedly, ten times or more. The V call is TRBV7-2, the J call TRBJ2-3; D not resolved. Trimming removed 1 base from V and 4 bases from J, with 6 bases in between. Germline values: CDR1 SGHTA, CDR2 FQGNSA. The CDR3 is 13 amino acids. The CDR3 DNA is TGTGCCAGCAGCTTAGGGGTTCCAGATACGCAGTATTTT. Amino acids: CASSLGVPDTQYF.

The genes are TRBV7-3 and TRBJ1-1; D unclear. The V gene lost 4 bases and the J gene lost 3 bases, with 9 bases spanning the gap. The length of the CDR3 is 13 residues. Germline CDR1 is SGHTA and CDR2 is FQGTGA. The CDR3 DNA is TGTGCCAGCAGCTCAAAGAGGTACACTGAAGCTTTCTTT. Translated: CASSSKRYTEAFF.

The table lists this clonotype with many counts. The chain has TRBV7-6 and TRBJ2-1, with D possibly called TRBD1 or TRBD2 (6 bases each). Looked up from germline, CDR1 is SGHVS and CDR2 is FNYEAQ. This CDR3 has 15 residues. The V end was cut by 1 base, the J end by 7 bases, with 14 bases between. The CDR3, as DNA: TGTGCCAGCAGCTTAGTACCGGGGGCGAAGAATGAGCAGTTCTTC. Its protein product is CASSLVPGAKNEQFF.

Many counts were recorded for this clonotype. The chain links TRBV7-2 to TRBJ2-1; TRBD1 agrees at 8 bases. The trim removed 2 bases at V and 15 bases at J, leaving 3 bases unmatched. The CDR3 contains 11 residues. Germline CDR1 and CDR2: SGHTA and FQGNSA. The CDR3 DNA reads TGTGCCAGCAGCTTACGACAGGGGTGGTTCTTC. Its protein is CASSLRQGWFF.

This clonotype was found many times. This chain uses TRBV6-1 with TRBJ1-1; TRBD1 agrees at 7 bases. The J segment lost 1 base and the V segment lost 3 bases, leaving 11 bases of the junction unmatched. The CDR3 is 17 amino acids. From germline, CDR1 is MNHNS and CDR2 SASEGT. The CDR3 protein is CASSDDRAGLGNTEAFF. The CDR3 DNA is TGTGCCAGCAGTGACGACAGGGCCGGCCTAGGGAACACTGAAGCTTTCTTT.

This clonotype was counted many times. V usage is TRBV7-2 and J usage is TRBJ2-3, with 14 bases lining up with TRBD2. Germline CDR1 is SGHTA and CDR2 is FQGNSA. The CDR3 runs to 16 residues. V shed 5 bases and J 5 bases; nucleotides not matched to a gene: 6. CDR3 sequence (DNA): TGTGCCAGCAGCCGGACTAGCGGGGGGCAGGGAGATACGCAGTATTTT. Protein product: CASSRTSGGQGDTQYF.

This clonotype occurred many times. The CDR3 region is CASSTTGQLSGANVLTF. As DNA, the CDR3 is TGTGCCAGCAGTACCACCGGACAGCTATCTGGGGCCAACGTCCTGACTTTC. The chain combines TRBV12-3 or TRBV12-4 with TRBJ2-6; possible D gene TRBD1, 6 bases. This CDR3 contains 17 residues. V was trimmed by 5 bases and J by 1 base, leaving 15 bases between them.

This clonotype occurred a few times. V and J are TRBV7-2 and TRBJ2-7; 7 nucleotides align to TRBD1. Germline V lookup: CDR1 SGHTA, CDR2 FQGNSA. The CDR3 is made up of 13 amino acids. V gave up 5 bases and J gave up 3 bases; unmatched junction bases: 4. CDR3 DNA sequence: TGTGCCAGCAGCGCAGGGGACAGCTACGAGCAGTACTTC. Its translation: CASSAGDSYEQYF.

This clonotype was observed many times. The rearrangement uses TRBV4-2 and TRBJ1-2, with D unclear. The germline CDR1 and CDR2 sequences are LGHNA and YNFKEQ. There are 12 residues in the CDR3. The V gene lost 0 bases and the J gene lost 6 bases, with 5 bases spanning the gap. CDR3 nucleotides: TGTGCCAGCAGCCAAGATGACCATGGCTACACCTTC. Its translation is CASSQDDHGYTF.

This clonotype was picked up many times. The chain recombines TRBV10-3 with TRBJ2-2; D is perhaps TRBD2 (6 bases). The CDR3 has 14 amino acids. The V gene's germline CDR1 is ENHRY and CDR2 SYGVKD. V was shortened by 4 bases and J by 0 bases, with 6 bases between the two germline ends. For the CDR3, the DNA is TGTGCCATCAGTGTAGCGGCGAACACCGGGGAGCTGTTTTTT. Its translation: CAISVAANTGELFF.